This T cell receptor beta chain was sequenced for a study of blood T cell repertoires in COVID-19. Overall study context: Collection of acute and convalescent COVID-19 samples took place in the United States, Italy and Spain. PBMCs, B-cell-depleted T cells, or T cells provided the cDNA or gDNA that made up the material.

The authors' processing: Estimation of nucleated cell counts was performed using reference gene primer amplification. Produced via immunoSEQ multiplex PCR; TCRdb's table is partial and in-frame only. The V and J calls and clone size are taken from that table; D and trimming were inferred from the DNA. The sample holds around 100,000 clones; roughly 87% are singletons and the top ten take approximately 7.3%. Sample: peripheral blood. This TCR was sampled from a young man in a cohort sampled during active COVID-19.

The CDR3 here is CASSPSGGIADTQYF. The DNA of the CDR3 is TGTGCCAGCAGCCCTAGCGGGGGCATCGCAGATACGCAGTATTTT. This chain links TRBV5-5 with TRBJ2-3; 10 bases map to TRBD2. The V gene's germline CDR1 is SGHKS and CDR2 YYEKEE (reference sequence). The length of the CDR3 is 15 residues. The junction had 6 bases not matched to a gene; V was cut back by 4 bases and J by 4 bases.